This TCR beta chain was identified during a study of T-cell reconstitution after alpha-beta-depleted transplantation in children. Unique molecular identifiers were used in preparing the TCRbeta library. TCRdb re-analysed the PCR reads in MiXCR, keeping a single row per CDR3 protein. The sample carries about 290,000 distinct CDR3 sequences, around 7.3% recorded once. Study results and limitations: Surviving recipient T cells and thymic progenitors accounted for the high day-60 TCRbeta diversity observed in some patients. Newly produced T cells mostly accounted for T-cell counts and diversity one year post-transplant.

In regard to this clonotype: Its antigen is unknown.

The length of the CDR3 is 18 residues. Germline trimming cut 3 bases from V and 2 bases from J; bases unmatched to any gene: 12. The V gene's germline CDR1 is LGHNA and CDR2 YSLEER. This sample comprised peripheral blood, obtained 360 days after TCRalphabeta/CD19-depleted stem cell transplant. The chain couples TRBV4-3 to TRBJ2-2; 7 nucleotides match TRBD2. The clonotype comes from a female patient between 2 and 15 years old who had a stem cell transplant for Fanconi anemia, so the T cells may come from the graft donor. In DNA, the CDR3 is TGCGCCAGCAGCCAGTGGACCGGGGGGTGGAACAACACCGGGGAGCTGTTTTTT. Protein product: CASSQWTGGWNNTGELFF.